This TCR beta chain is from a study of blood T cell repertoires in COVID-19. The germline V and J ends were trimmed by 5 bases and 4 bases, with 32 bases remaining between them. Looked up from germline, CDR1 is SGHVS and CDR2 is FQNEAQ. The CDR3 sequence is 20 residues long. This clone was counted at least ten times. Profiled with immunoSEQ multiplex PCR; TCRdb holds only in-frame clones, not every one. The data contain hundreds of thousands of clones, around 83% of them singletons. V usage is TRBV7-8 and J usage is TRBJ1-1; D may be TRBD1 (6 bases). The TCR was taken from a woman between 55 and 75 years old with active or convalescent COVID-19. Source material: peripheral blood. CDR3 nucleotides: TGTGCCAGCAGCCTCCGGGTACCTAGACAGGTCCCGGGGGGGGCCACTGAAGCTTTCTTT. Translation: CASSLRVPRQVPGGATEAFF.